These T cell receptor beta chains were read from a single sample in a study of CD8 T cells in ankylosing spondylitis. TCRdb redid the calling of the 5' RACE reads with MiXCR, one entry per CDR3 protein. Among some 37,000 distinct CDR3 sequences, around 6.2% were seen once, and the ten largest hold 9.5% to 15%. The sequenced material came from blood, either unsorted or a sorted T cell fraction (not recorded which). The receptors here all came from a male donor with ankylosing spondylitis or in good health (not recorded which). Each CDR3 is given with its conserved first and last residue. A D gene is named only where the DNA matches it firmly. Not all rows give a size; the values are once, few, many and, for expanded clones, a class.

d_call	clone_size	j_call	v_call	cdr3_aa	cdr3_nt
-	many	TRBJ1-2	TRBV20-1	CSAMFSSGLGGYTF	TGCAGTGCTATGTTTTCCAGCGGTTTAGGAGGCTACACCTTC
-	many	TRBJ2-5	TRBV6-2/TRBV6-3	CASSRYGTLLLAQYF	TGTGCCAGCAGTCGGTACGGGACCCTGCTCTTAGCCCAGTACTTC
TRBD2	many	TRBJ2-3	TRBV5-1	CASSLALAGATDTQYF	TGCGCCAGCAGCTTGGCGCTAGCGGGGGCCACAGATACGCAGTATTTT
-	many	TRBJ2-7	TRBV12-3/TRBV12-4	CASKRISSYEQYF	TGTGCCAGCAAACGGATTAGCTCCTACGAGCAGTACTTC
-	many	TRBJ2-2	TRBV9	CASGERANTGELFF	TGTGCCAGCGGCGAGAGGGCGAACACCGGGGAGCTGTTTTTT
-	many	TRBJ1-5	TRBV6-2/TRBV6-3	CASSYTTWDQPQHF	TGTGCCAGCAGTTACACGACTTGGGATCAGCCCCAGCATTTT
-	many	TRBJ2-2	TRBV27	CASKQRKTGELFF	TGTGCCAGCAAACAAAGGAAAACCGGGGAGCTGTTTTTT
TRBD1	-	TRBJ2-1	TRBV24-1	CANSDGQVVYEQFF	TGTGCCAACAGTGATGGACAGGTAGTGTATGAGCAGTTCTTC
TRBD1	many	TRBJ1-2	TRBV11-1	CASSPRRGQGHTNYGYTF	TGTGCCAGCAGCCCCCGGCGCGGACAGGGACATACTAACTATGGCTACACCTTC
-	-	TRBJ1-5	TRBV15	CATSREQGRYSNQPQHF	TGTGCCACCAGCAGAGAGCAGGGACGGTATAGCAATCAGCCCCAGCATTTT
-	many	TRBJ1-2	TRBV6-5	CASRGDGYTF	TGTGCCAGCAGGGGAGATGGCTACACCTTC
-	many	TRBJ2-6	TRBV11-2	CASSLSYSGANVLTF	TGTGCCAGCAGCTTATCATACTCTGGGGCCAACGTCCTGACTTTC
-	-	TRBJ1-2	TRBV7-9	CASSFFDSNYDYTF	TGTGCCAGCAGCTTTTTTGACTCTAACTATGACTACACCTTC
-	many	TRBJ2-1	TRBV4-2	CASSQDNRGLAGDNEQFF	TGTGCCAGCAGCCAAGATAATAGGGGGCTAGCGGGCGATAATGAGCAGTTCTTC
-	many	TRBJ2-7	TRBV15	CATSRDQAYEQYF	TGTGCCACCAGCAGAGATCAGGCCTACGAGCAGTACTTC
-	many	TRBJ1-5	TRBV20-1	CSALDRRGANQPQHF	TGCAGTGCTCTTGACAGACGGGGGGCAAATCAGCCCCAGCATTTT
TRBD1	many	TRBJ1-2	TRBV5-4	CASTLQDRGLTGYTF	TGTGCCAGCACCTTACAGGACAGGGGATTAACTGGCTACACCTTC
-	-	TRBJ1-5	TRBV15	CATSRGLYSNQPQHF	TGCGCCACCAGCAGAGGGTTATATAGCAATCAGCCCCAGCATTTT
-	-	TRBJ2-6	TRBV20-1	CSARDGRQAEDVSGANVPTF	TGCAGTGCTAGAGATGGGAGACAGGCGGAAGATGTCTCTGGGGCCAACGTCCCGACTTTC
-	many	TRBJ2-7	TRBV11-2	CASSLEADIYEQYF	TGTGCCAGCAGCTTAGAGGCCGACATCTACGAGCAGTACTTC
-	many	TRBJ2-7	TRBV19	CASSTRERSYEQYF	TGTGCCAGTAGCACGAGGGAGAGATCCTACGAGCAGTACTTC
-	many	TRBJ2-2	TRBV6-5	CASSYRMGAGELFF	TGTGCCAGCAGTTATCGGATGGGGGCCGGGGAGCTGTTTTTT
-	many	TRBJ2-7	TRBV20-1	CSARDRGAEQYF	TGCAGTGCTAGAGATCGAGGTGCCGAGCAGTACTTC
-	many	TRBJ2-2	TRBV4-2	CASSETGLLANTGELFF	TGTGCCAGCAGCGAGACCGGGCTCCTCGCGAACACCGGGGAGCTGTTTTTT
TRBD1	many	TRBJ1-5	TRBV7-2	CASSADRGNQPQHF	TGTGCCAGCAGCGCGGACAGGGGGAATCAGCCCCAGCATTTT
-	many	TRBJ2-7	TRBV5-4	CASSFWAGPEQYF	TGTGCCAGCAGCTTTTGGGCAGGGCCCGAGCAGTACTTC
TRBD1	many	TRBJ2-2	TRBV12-3/TRBV12-4	CASRHTGDTGELFF	TGTGCCAGCAGACATACAGGGGACACCGGGGAGCTGTTTTTT
TRBD2	once	TRBJ2-3	TRBV5-4	CASSPRGSTDTQYF	TGTGCCAGCAGCCCGCGGGGGAGCACAGATACGCAGTATTTT
-	many	TRBJ2-1	TRBV29-1	CSVLAYERAYNEQFF	TGCAGCGTTCTCGCCTACGAGCGGGCCTACAATGAGCAGTTCTTC
TRBD2	many	TRBJ2-5	TRBV20-1	CSAPGTRSTQETQYF	TGCAGTGCTCCCGGGACTAGGTCAACCCAAGAGACCCAGTACTTC
-	many	TRBJ2-1	TRBV7-9	CASSLEWGRDYNEQFF	TGTGCCAGCAGCTTAGAATGGGGGAGAGACTACAATGAGCAGTTCTTC
-	many	TRBJ2-3	TRBV6-1	CASSGTHPTDTQYF	TGTGCCAGCAGTGGGACTCATCCCACAGATACGCAGTATTTT
TRBD2	medium-sized	TRBJ2-1	TRBV5-1	CASSLGLARTYNEQFF	TGCGCCAGCAGCTTGGGACTAGCGAGAACCTACAATGAGCAGTTCTTC
TRBD2	many	TRBJ2-5	TRBV7-8	CADGLAVAETQYF	TGTGCCGACGGCCTAGCGGTGGCTGAGACCCAGTACTTC
TRBD1	many	TRBJ2-1	TRBV3-1	CASSQREWDRRIF	TGTGCCAGCAGCCAAAGAGAGTGGGACAGGAGGATCTTC
TRBD1	many	TRBJ2-5	TRBV7-2	CASSFYHRGQETQYF	TGTGCCAGCAGCTTTTACCACAGGGGGCAAGAGACCCAGTACTTC
-	many	TRBJ2-1	TRBV2	CATARAVTYNEQFF	TGTGCCACCGCGCGAGCGGTTACCTACAATGAGCAGTTCTTC